Listed below are T cell receptor beta chains from one sample, sequenced in a study of CXCR3-negative and CXCR3-positive naive CD8 T cells. TCRdb reprocessed the 5' RACE reads and keeps a single row for each CDR3 protein, giving no DNA. The table gives about 57,000 distinct CDR3 sequences; the top ten clones make up about 20% of it. Sequences were obtained from memory CD8+ T cells from blood. All receptors come from a human donor in good health. Some clones in this sample may be carry-over from other donors' samples. CDR3s include the opening cysteine and the closing phenylalanine or tryptophan. Each record gives: V gene, J gene, CDR3 protein.

>TRBV20-1|TRBJ1-3
CSAKGQLSGNTIYF
>TRBV7-9|TRBJ1-2
CASSEPGRQYGYTF
>TRBV5-6|TRBJ2-4
CASSLGTHEANIQYF
>TRBV27|TRBJ2-7
CASSASGVYYEQYF
>TRBV15|TRBJ2-3
CATSAPRATDTQYF
>TRBV29-1|TRBJ2-1
CSVEGGDYNEQFF
>TRBV4-1|TRBJ1-5
CASSQDDRGHQPQHF
>TRBV5-1|TRBJ2-1
CASSHDRDEQFF
>TRBV29-1|TRBJ2-3
CSARGVAGRTDTQYF
>TRBV28|TRBJ2-7
CASSVDRGSYEQYF
>TRBV5-5|TRBJ2-7
CASSPYVGTDEQYF
>TRBV5-6|TRBJ2-3
CASSLGWAKGTGGVSDTQYF
>TRBV11-2|TRBJ1-1
CASSSDFQGWTEAFF
>TRBV28|TRBJ1-1
CAIQRNTEAFF
>TRBV4-1|TRBJ2-7
CASSQGDGTYEQYF
>TRBV20-1|TRBJ1-6
CSALRRGVVGNSPLHF
>TRBV7-2|TRBJ1-2
CASSPLDRENYGYTF
>TRBV12-3/TRBV12-4|TRBJ2-7
CASSLELSYEQYF
>TRBV12-3/TRBV12-4|TRBJ2-5
CASRLAGHQETQYF
>TRBV5-1|TRBJ2-5
CASSLVGSQETQYF
>TRBV6-1|TRBJ2-1
CASSDRDGEYNEQFF
>TRBV4-2|TRBJ2-7
CASSQATGYYEQYF
>TRBV29-1|TRBJ2-5
CSVVFGSRETQYF
>TRBV20-1|TRBJ1-1
CSAYARGDYTEAFF
>TRBV20-1|TRBJ2-1
CSAPAWASGYNEQFF
>TRBV19|TRBJ2-2
CASSPNPGLLTGELFF
>TRBV5-1|TRBJ2-7
CASSFGTGDYEQYF
>TRBV12-3/TRBV12-4|TRBJ2-1
CASSFWQSNEQFF
>TRBV20-1|TRBJ2-7
CSAPGGPYEQYF
>TRBV20-1|TRBJ1-1
CSAREGGVTEAFF
>TRBV28|TRBJ1-1
CASSSFQGAVNTEAFF
>TRBV29-1|TRBJ2-2
CSVETGTGVGELFF